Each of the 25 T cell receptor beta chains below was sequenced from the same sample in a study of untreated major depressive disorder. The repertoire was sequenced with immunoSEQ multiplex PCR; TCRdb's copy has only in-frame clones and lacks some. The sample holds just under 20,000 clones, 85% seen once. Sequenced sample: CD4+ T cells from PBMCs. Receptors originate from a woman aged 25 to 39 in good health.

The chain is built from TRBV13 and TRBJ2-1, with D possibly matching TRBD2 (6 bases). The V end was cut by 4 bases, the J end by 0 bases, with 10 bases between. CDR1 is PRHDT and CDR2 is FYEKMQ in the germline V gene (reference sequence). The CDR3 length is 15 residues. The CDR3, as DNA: TGTGCCAGCAGCTCTCGGGAGAGCTCCTACAATGAGCAGTTCTTC. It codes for CASSSRESSYNEQFF.

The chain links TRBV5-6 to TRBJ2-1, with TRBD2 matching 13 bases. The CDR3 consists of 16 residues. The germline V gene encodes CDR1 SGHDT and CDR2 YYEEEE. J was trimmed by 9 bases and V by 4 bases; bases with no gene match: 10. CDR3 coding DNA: TGTGCCAGCAGCCAAACGACTAGCGGGAGGTGGAGTGAGCAGTTCTTC. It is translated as CASSQTTSGRWSEQFF.

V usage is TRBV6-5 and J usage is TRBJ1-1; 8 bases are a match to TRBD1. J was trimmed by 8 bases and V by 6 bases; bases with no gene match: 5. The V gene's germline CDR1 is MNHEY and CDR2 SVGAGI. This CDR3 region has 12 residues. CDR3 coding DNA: TGTGCCAGCAGGCAGAGGACAGGGGAAGCTTTCTTT. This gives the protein CASRQRTGEAFF.

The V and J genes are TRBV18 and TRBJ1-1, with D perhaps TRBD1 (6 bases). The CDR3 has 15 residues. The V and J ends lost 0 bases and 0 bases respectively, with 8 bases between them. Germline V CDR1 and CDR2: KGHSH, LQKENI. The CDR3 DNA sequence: TGTGCCAGCTCACCACCTGGGGGCATGAACACTGAAGCTTTCTTT. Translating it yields CASSPPGGMNTEAFF. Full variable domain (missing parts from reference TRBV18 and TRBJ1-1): NAGVMQNPRHLVRRRGQEARLRCSPMKGHSHVYWYRQLPEEGLKFMVYLQKENIIDESGMPKERFSAEFPKEGPSILRIQQVVRGDSAAYFCASSPPGGMNTEAFFGQGTRLTVV.

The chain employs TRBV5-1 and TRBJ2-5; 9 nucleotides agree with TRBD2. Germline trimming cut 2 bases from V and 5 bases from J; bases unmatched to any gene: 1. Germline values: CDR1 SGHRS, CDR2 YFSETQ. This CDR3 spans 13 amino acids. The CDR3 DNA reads TGCGCCAGCAGCTTTGCGGGAGGGGAGACCCAGTACTTC. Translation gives CASSFAGGETQYF.

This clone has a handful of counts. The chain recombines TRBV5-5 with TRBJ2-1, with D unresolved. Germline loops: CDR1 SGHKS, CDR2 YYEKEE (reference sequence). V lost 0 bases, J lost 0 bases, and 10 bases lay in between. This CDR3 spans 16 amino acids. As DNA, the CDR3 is TGTGCCAGCAGCTTGGCCTCGGCTACCTCCTACAATGAGCAGTTCTTC. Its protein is CASSLASATSYNEQFF.

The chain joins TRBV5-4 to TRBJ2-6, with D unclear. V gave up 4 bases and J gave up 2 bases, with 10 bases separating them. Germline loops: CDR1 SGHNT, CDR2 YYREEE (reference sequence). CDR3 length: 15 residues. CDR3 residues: CASSGTNAGANVLTF. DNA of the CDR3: TGTGCCAGCAGCGGAACTAATGCTGGGGCCAACGTCCTGACTTTC.

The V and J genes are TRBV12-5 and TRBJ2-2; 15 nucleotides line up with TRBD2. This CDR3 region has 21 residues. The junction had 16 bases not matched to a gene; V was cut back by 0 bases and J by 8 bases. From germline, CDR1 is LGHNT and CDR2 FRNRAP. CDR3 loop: CASGLVIGLAGGPKYAGELFF. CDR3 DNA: TGTGCTAGTGGTTTGGTAATAGGACTAGCGGGAGGGCCAAAGTATGCTGGGGAGCTGTTTTTT.

The CDR3 sequence is CAISESDLVGNEQFF. The DNA of the CDR3 is TGTGCCATCAGTGAATCGGATCTAGTAGGCAATGAGCAGTTCTTC. The chain combines TRBV10-3 with TRBJ2-1; D unresolved. V was pared by 3 bases and J by 6 bases, with 15 bases between. Germline-derived CDR1 and CDR2 are ENHRY and SYGVKD. CDR3 length: 15 residues.

CDR3 amino acids: CASSSENSYEQYF. In nucleotides, the CDR3 is TGCGCCAGCAGCTCAGAAAATTCCTACGAGCAGTACTTC. The rearrangement links TRBV5-1 to TRBJ2-7; no definite D call. CDR1 is SGHRS and CDR2 is YFSETQ in the germline V gene. The CDR3 totals 13 residues. V lost 3 bases, J lost 1 base, and 8 bases lay in between.

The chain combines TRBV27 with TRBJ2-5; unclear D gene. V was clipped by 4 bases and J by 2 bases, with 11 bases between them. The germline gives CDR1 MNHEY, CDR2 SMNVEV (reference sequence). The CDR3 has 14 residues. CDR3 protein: CASSSLDGQETQYF. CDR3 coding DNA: TGTGCCAGCAGTTCCTTGGACGGTCAAGAGACCCAGTACTTC.

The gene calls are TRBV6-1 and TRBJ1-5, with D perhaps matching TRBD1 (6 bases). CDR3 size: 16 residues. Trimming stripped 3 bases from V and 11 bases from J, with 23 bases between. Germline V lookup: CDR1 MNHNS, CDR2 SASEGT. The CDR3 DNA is TGTGCCAGCAGTGACGTCACACAGGGTATTTGGGCGGCCCAGCATTTT. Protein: CASSDVTQGIWAAQHF.

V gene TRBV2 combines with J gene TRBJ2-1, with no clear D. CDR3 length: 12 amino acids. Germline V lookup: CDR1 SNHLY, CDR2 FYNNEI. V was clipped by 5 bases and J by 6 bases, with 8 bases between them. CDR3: CASSSLVNEQFF. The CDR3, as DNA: TGTGCCAGCAGTTCCCTAGTCAATGAGCAGTTCTTC.

CDR3 DNA sequence: TGTGCCAGCAGTTGGGACACCTTCACCGGGGAGCTGTTTTTT. Its translation: CASSWDTFTGELFF. The rearrangement links TRBV27 to TRBJ2-2, with D possibly being TRBD1 (6 bases). The V gene lost 4 bases and the J gene lost 4 bases, with 10 bases spanning the gap. Germline values: CDR1 MNHEY, CDR2 SMNVEV (reference sequence). CDR3 size: 14 residues.

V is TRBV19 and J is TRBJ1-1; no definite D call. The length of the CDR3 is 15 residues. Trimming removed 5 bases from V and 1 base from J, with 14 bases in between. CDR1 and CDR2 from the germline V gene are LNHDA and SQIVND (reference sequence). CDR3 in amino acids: CASSPLALGNTEAFF. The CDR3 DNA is TGTGCCAGTAGTCCGTTGGCCCTCGGGAACACTGAAGCTTTCTTT.

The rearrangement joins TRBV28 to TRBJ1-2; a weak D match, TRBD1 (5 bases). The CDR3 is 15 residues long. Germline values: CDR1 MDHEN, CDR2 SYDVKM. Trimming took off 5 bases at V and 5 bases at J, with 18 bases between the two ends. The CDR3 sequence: CASSAAGRVGYGYTF. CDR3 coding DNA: TGTGCCAGCAGTGCAGCTGGCAGGGTGGGGTATGGCTACACCTTC.

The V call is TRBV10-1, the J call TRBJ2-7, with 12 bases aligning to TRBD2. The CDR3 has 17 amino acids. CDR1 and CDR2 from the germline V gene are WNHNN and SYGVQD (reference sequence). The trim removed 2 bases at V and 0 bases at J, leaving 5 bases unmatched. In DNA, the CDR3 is TGCGCCAGCAGTGAGGGGACTAGCGGGCGCAGCTCCTACGAGCAGTACTTC. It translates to CASSEGTSGRSSYEQYF.

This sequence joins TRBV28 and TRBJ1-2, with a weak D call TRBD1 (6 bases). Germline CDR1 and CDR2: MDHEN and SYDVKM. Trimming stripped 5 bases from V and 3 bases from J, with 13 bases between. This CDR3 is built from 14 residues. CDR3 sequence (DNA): TGTGCCAGCAGTGCACCGGGACAATACTATGGCTACACCTTC. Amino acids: CASSAPGQYYGYTF.

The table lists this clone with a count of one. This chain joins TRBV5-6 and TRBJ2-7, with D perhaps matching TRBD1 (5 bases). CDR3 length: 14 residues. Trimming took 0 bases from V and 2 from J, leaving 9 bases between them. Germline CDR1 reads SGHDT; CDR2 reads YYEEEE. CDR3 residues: CASSLAGIAYEQYF. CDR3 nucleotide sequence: TGTGCCAGCAGCTTGGCAGGGATCGCCTACGAGCAGTACTTC.

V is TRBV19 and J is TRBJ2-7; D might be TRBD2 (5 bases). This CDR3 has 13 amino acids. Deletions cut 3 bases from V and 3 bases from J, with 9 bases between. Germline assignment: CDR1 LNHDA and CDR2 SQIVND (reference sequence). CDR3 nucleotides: TGTGCCAGTAGTATTCGAGGAGGCTACGAGCAGTACTTC. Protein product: CASSIRGGYEQYF.

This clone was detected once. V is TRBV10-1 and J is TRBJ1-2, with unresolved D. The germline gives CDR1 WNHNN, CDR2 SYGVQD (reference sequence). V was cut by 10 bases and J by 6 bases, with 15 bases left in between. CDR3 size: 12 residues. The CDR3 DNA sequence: TGCGCCAACAAGAGGAGGGTTGATGGCTACACCTTC. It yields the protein CANKRRVDGYTF.

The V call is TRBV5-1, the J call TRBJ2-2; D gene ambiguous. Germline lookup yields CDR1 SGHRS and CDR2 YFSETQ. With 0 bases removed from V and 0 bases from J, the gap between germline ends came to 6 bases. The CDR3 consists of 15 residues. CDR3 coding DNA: TGCGCCAGCAGCTTGGAGTACGCGAACACCGGGGAGCTGTTTTTT. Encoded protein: CASSLEYANTGELFF.

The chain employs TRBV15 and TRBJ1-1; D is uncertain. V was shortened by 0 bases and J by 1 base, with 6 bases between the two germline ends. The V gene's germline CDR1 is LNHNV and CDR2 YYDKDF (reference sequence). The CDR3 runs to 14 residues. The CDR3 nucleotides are TGTGCCACCAGCAGAGATTTAGGGAACACTGAAGCTTTCTTT. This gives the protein CATSRDLGNTEAFF.

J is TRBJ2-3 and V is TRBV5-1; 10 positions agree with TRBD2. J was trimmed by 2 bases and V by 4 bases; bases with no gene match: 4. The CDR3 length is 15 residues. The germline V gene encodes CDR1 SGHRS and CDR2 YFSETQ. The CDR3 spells CASSEGLAATDTQYF. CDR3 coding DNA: TGCGCCAGCAGCGAAGGACTAGCGGCCACAGATACGCAGTATTTT.

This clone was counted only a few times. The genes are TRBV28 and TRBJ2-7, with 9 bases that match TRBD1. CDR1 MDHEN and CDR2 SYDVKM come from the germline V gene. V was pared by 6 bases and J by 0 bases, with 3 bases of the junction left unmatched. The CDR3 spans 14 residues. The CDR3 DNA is TGTGCCAGCAGGGGGGACAGGGTCTCCTACGAGCAGTACTTC. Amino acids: CASRGDRVSYEQYF.